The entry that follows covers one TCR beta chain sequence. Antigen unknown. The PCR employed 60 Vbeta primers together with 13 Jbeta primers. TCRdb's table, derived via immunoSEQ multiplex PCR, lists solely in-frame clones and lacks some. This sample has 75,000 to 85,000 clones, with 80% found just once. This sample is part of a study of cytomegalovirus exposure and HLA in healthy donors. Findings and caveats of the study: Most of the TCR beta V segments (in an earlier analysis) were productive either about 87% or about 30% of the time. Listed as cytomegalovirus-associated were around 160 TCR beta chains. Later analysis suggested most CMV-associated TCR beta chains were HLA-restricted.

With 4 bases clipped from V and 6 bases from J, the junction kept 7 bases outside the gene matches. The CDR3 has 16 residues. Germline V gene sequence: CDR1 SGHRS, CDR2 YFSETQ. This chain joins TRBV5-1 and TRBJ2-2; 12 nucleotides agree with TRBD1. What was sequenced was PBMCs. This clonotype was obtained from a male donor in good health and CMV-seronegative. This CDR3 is CASSAGTGGLAGELFF. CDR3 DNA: TGCGCCAGCAGCGCTGGGACAGGGGGCTTGGCCGGGGAGCTGTTTTTT.